This TCR beta chain derives from a study of Ad26.COV2.S vaccination and SARS-CoV-2 variants (dated by TCRdb to the early 2020s). General notes on the study: Donors in the vaccine arm were drawn from COV1001, a multicentre, randomized, double-blind, placebo-controlled phase I-IIa trial testing Ad26.COV2.S in healthy adults. Dosing of Ad26.COV2.S was intramuscular, at either 5x10^10 or 1x10^11 viral particles, delivered as one shot or as two shots spaced 56 days apart. The specificity and breadth of SARS-CoV-2-reactive T cell receptors after Ad26.COV2.S vaccination were assessed by TCRbeta repertoire sequencing. A total of around 32 samples were included in the TCR-sequenced set, comprising roughly 19 Ad26.COV2.S vaccine recipients, 5 placebo recipients and 8 SARS-CoV-2 convalescent individuals. Trial participants were randomized into five groups of five: low-dose or high-dose Ad26.COV2.S given once or twice, or placebo on both occasions. Throughout the experiments and outcome assessment, investigators stayed blinded to trial group allocation. What the research found in general, with its limitations: The study lacked the statistical power to compare responses across vaccine doses or regimens. The authors noted that the TCR breadth and depth analyses may have underestimated total T cell responses. Non-spike TCR breadth was comparable between vaccine and placebo recipients, consistent with the vaccine containing only spike. After vaccination, substantial breadth of spike-specific CD8+ and CD4+ T cell responses was reported. Ad26.COV2.S recipients had higher spike-specific TCR breadth than placebo recipients (P = 0.0014).

TCRbeta CDR3 regions were sequenced with the immunoSEQ Assay. After extraction, genomic DNA underwent amplification by bias-controlled multiplex PCR, followed by high-throughput sequencing. For the original study's pipeline: Collapsing and filtering of sequences were performed to quantify the absolute abundance of each unique TCRbeta CDR3 region. T cell fraction was estimated by normalization of TCRbeta template counts to usable DNA, with usable DNA being measured through amplification of reference genes present in all nucleated cells. Repertoire TCRs were annotated as SARS-CoV-2-specific when V gene, CDR3 amino acid sequence and J gene were exactly matched to a known reactive TCR set. The reference SARS-CoV-2 TCR set was obtained from MIRA and was filtered for enrichment in COVID-19-positive ImmuneCODE repertoires, whereby public or cross-reactive TCRs were removed. Using the MIRA antigens, annotated TCRs were further analysed by specific ORF or by position within an ORF. Breadth was defined as annotated unique rearrangements over total unique productive rearrangements; depth was the summed frequency of those rearrangements. Two-sided Wilcoxon rank-sum tests were used to compare TCR breadth between groups. Held by TCRdb, this immuneACCESS table contains in-frame sequences only and omits some clones. Under half of the omission traces to an unresolved V gene where checked; the cause of the rest is unknown. V, J and clone size are those of that table, while D and trimming were read from the DNA. The sample table records 360,000 or so clones; about 91% of these occur just once. Of the sample, approximately 1.9% falls within the top ten clones.

CDR1 and CDR2 were assigned from the germline V gene (reference sequence) as DFQATT and SNEGSKA. The CDR3 starts with the cysteine, ends with the phenylalanine, and has 9 residues. This entry keeps only the CDR3 DNA: 27 bases, framed from base 1. V loses 5 bases, J loses 3 bases, and the germline ends lie 2 bases apart. Notes on this clone: The specificity of this receptor is unknown. One base away there is no much larger clone; base qualities are not given.

The sample's treatment or condition label is to be understood as: over 15 received Ad26.COV2.S at low or high dose, single or two shots; roughly 5 received placebo; per-sample allocation not given. For vaccine and placebo recipients, the sequenced repertoires came from samples collected on day 63 after the first injection. In Cohort 1b, 25 adults aged 18-55 years were enrolled at a single site in Boston, USA, between 29 July and 7 August 2020. Ad26.COV2.S was a replication-incompetent adenovirus type 26 vector expressing a prefusion-stabilized SARS-CoV-2 spike protein from the original Wuhan strain.

Specimen: peripheral blood, collected in a trial of Ad26.COV2.S vaccine versus placebo. This chain is built from TRBV20-1 and TRBJ2-7, with the D gene too uncertain to name. The sequence was obtained from a person aged 18-65 years who received the Ad26.COV2.S COVID-19 vaccine or a placebo. CDR3 reads: CSAVYEQYF. In nucleotide form, the sequence is TGCAGTGCTGTCTACGAGCAGTACTTC.